This TCR beta chain is drawn from a study of identical twins. Germline loops: CDR1 SGHRS, CDR2 YFSETQ. This CDR3 has 15 residues. V lost 0 bases and J 0 bases, leaving 6 bases between the germline ends. The cDNA had a unique molecular identifier and a template-switch universal primer site. MiXCR was run by TCRdb on the 5' RACE reads, yielding one entry per CDR3 protein. This sample has roughly 630,000 distinct CDR3 sequences, with around 7.5% found just once. These data were also reused for a study on yellow fever vaccine responses in identical twins.

The sequencing input was PBMCs. V usage is TRBV5-1 and J usage is TRBJ1-4; D call uncertain. This receptor was obtained from a young woman in good health. This chain's CDR3 is CASSLAGATNEKLFF. The CDR3 nucleotides read TGCGCCAGCAGCTTGGCCGGGGCAACTAATGAAAAACTGTTTTTT.